This TCR beta chain was observed in a study of blood T cells in healthy people across ages. Study-level points and caveats: Since the PBMCs were unsorted, naive and antigen-experienced cells could not be conclusively compared. Compared with aged donors, long-lived donors showed fewer expanded clones, suggesting selection.

PCR was performed a second time for about 7 to 11 cycles using a sample-barcoded 5' primer and a J-beta primer mix. A single record per CDR3 protein comes from TCRdb applying MiXCR to the 5' RACE reads. The table has roughly 800,000 distinct CDR3 sequences, 20% to 30% seen once. Points on this clonotype: What it binds is not known.

The CDR3 is 14 residues long. These data were also reused for a study on T cells of mothers and their children. Turning to that study: Each child gave about 3 million TCR beta CDR3 reads (each mother, over 8.5 million). No persistent microchimeric T cell clones were detected at about 100 clones per million clonotypes sensitivity.

V usage is TRBV12-3 or TRBV12-4 and J usage is TRBJ2-5; perhaps TRBD1 as D (6 bases). The last part of the DNA fits TRBJ2-1 better; the J call may be wrong. The sequence was obtained from a boy aged 10-17 years in good health. The sequencing sample was made of blood. CDR3 protein: CASSLAQGWNEQFF. The CDR3, as DNA: TGTGCCAGCAGTTTAGCGCAGGGGTGGAATGAGCAGTTCTTC.